Below, one TCR beta chain is given with its context. Antigen: not known. This sample was taken from a study of PD-L1 blockade in urothelial cancer. Overall study: About 90% of the roughly 30 patients were men who had bladder-origin urothelial cancer. Before enrollment, 0 to 3 chemotherapy regimens had been given to patients.

Assay used: immunoSEQ multiplex PCR; TCRdb lists only in-frame clones, some missing. The sample holds 33,000 or so clones, over 70% seen once. Pretreatment and on-treatment samples were taken, numbering 1 to 8 per patient. The CDR3 totals 13 residues. Trimming pared 8 bases from V and 4 bases from J, leaving 14 bases between. CDR1 MNHEY and CDR2 SMNVEV come from the germline V gene (reference sequence). Study-wide results and caveats: Durable-benefit patients expanded tumor-associated blood clones more at 3 weeks.

This clonotype originated in an older man with urothelial cancer. V gene TRBV27 combines with J gene TRBJ1-1; unclear D gene. The sequenced sample was PBMCs, obtained around atezolizumab (anti-PD-L1) treatment. The CDR3 DNA reads TGTGCCAGCGCCTTGGAGGTTAGCACTGAAGCTTTCTTT. This gives the protein CASALEVSTEAFF.